This record looks at one TCR beta chain sequence and its context. Original processing methods: Reference gene primers were amplified, and this amplification served to estimate nucleated cell counts. The assay was immunoSEQ multiplex PCR, and TCRdb's table has in-frame clones only and misses some. Clone size and V and J calls were adopted from that table, with D and trimming inferred from the DNA. Of over 120,000 clones listed, approximately 80% are singletons. V lost 5 bases, J lost 0 bases, and 9 bases stayed unmatched. The CDR3 has 16 residues. CDR1 and CDR2 (germline): SGHTA, FQGNSA. These data are taken from a study of blood T cell repertoires in COVID-19. Across the whole study: From the United States, Italy and Spain came samples of acute and convalescent COVID-19. T cells, B-cell-depleted T cells, or PBMCs provided the cDNA or gDNA that served as material.

The TCR sequence derives from a woman older than 75 with acute or convalescent COVID-19. This sequence joins TRBV7-2 and TRBJ1-1; 7 bases are shared with TRBD1. Sequencing was performed on peripheral blood. Here the CDR3 reads CASSPGQRFMNTEAFF. CDR3 nucleotide sequence: TGTGCCAGCAGCCCGGGACAGCGATTCATGAACACTGAAGCTTTCTTT.